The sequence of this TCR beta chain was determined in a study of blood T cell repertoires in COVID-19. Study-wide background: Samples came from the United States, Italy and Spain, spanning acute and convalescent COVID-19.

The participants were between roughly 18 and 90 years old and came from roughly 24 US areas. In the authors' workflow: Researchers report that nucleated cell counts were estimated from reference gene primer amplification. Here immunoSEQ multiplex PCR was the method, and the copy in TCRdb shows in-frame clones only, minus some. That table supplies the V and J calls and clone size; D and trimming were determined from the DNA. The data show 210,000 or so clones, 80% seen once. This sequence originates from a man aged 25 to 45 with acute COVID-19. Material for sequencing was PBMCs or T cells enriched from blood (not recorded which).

The CDR3 region has the DNA TGTGCCAGTAGTATAGCTTTTGGAGGTGCCGGGGAGCTGTTTTTT. It yields the protein CASSIAFGGAGELFF. The chain employs TRBV19 and TRBJ2-2; a possible D gene is TRBD2 (5 bases). This CDR3 has 15 amino acids. V was clipped by 1 base and J by 6 bases, with 12 bases between them. In germline, CDR1 is LNHDA, CDR2 SQIVND (reference sequence).